The 19 T cell receptor beta chains below were found in one sample sequenced in a study of T cells after yellow fever vaccination. TCRdb itself ran the 5' RACE reads through MiXCR, one entry per CDR3 protein. The sample carries roughly 350,000 distinct CDR3 sequences, approximately 4% recorded once. The input for sequencing was PBMCs, taken 5 days after the yellow fever booster vaccination. All receptors derive from a young man who received the YFV17D yellow fever vaccine.

This clonotype was detected only a few times. The genes are TRBV12-3 or TRBV12-4 and TRBJ1-1; D gene ambiguous. The CDR3 is 14 amino acids. Trimming removed 7 bases from V and 3 bases from J, with 15 bases in between. CDR3 sequence reads: CASTLRRGYTEAFF. CDR3 sequence (DNA): TGTGCCAGCACCCTTCGACGTGGTTACACTGAAGCTTTCTTT.

This clonotype was found many times. This rearrangement joins TRBV7-2 to TRBJ1-1; D is uncertain. Trimming took off 3 bases at V and 7 bases at J, with 12 bases between the two ends. CDR3 size: 13 residues. Germline V gene data show CDR1 as SGHTA and CDR2 as FQGNSA. In DNA, the CDR3 is TGTGCCAGCAGCTTTTTACACGGTTTTGAAGCTTTCTTT. It encodes CASSFLHGFEAFF.

This rearrangement joins TRBV15 to TRBJ1-2, with 7 bases that match TRBD1. The length of the CDR3 is 15 residues. Germline lookup yields CDR1 LNHNV and CDR2 YYDKDF (reference sequence). J lost 7 bases, V lost 1 base, and 9 bases had no gene match. The CDR3 loop reads CATSRAGQEVFGYTF. The CDR3 bases are TGTGCCACCAGCAGAGCTGGACAGGAGGTCTTTGGCTACACCTTC.

This clonotype has ten or more counts. The chain combines TRBV28 with TRBJ2-3, with TRBD2 identical over 13 bases. The germline V gene has CDR1 MDHEN and CDR2 SYDVKM. Unmatched junction bases numbered 3, after V lost 5 bases and J lost 4 bases. This CDR3 is 15 amino acids long. This CDR3 reads CASSPGTSGADTQYF. Here the CDR3 DNA reads TGTGCCAGCAGTCCGGGGACTAGCGGGGCAGATACGCAGTATTTT. Filled out from reference TRBV28 and TRBJ2-3, the complete variable domain reads DVKVTQSSRYLVKRTGEKVFLECVQDMDHENMFWYRQDPGLGLRLIYFSYDVKMKEKGDIPEGYSVSREKKERFSLILESASTNQTSMYLCASSPGTSGADTQYFGPGTRLTVL.

The chain has TRBV11-2 and TRBJ2-7; 8 nucleotides line up with TRBD1. The V gene end was trimmed by 4 bases and the J gene end by 2 bases; junction bases not matched to a gene: 4. Per germline, CDR1 SGHAT and CDR2 FQNNGV. The CDR3 has 14 residues. The CDR3 here is CASSWDRTTYEQYF. The CDR3 nucleotides are TGTGCCAGCAGCTGGGACAGGACGACCTACGAGCAGTACTTC.

This clonotype was seen a handful of times. CDR3 in DNA: TGTGCCAGCAGGAAACAGGGGGAGTTCACTGAAGCTTTCTTT. This sequence encodes CASRKQGEFTEAFF. This chain connects TRBV27 to TRBJ1-1; 8 nucleotides line up with TRBD1. J gave up 4 bases and V 6 bases, and 7 bases lay outside the gene matches. The CDR3 contains 14 residues. Germline V CDR1 and CDR2: MNHEY, SMNVEV (reference sequence).

The chain combines TRBV10-3 with TRBJ1-3; 7 bases map to TRBD1. This CDR3 has 16 amino acids. The germline CDR1 and CDR2 sequences are ENHRY and SYGVKD. Trimming removed 0 bases from V and 2 bases from J; junction bases left unmatched: 4. CDR3 bases: TGTGCCATCAGTGAGTCCCTGACAGGGACTGGAAACACCATATATTTT. This sequence encodes CAISESLTGTGNTIYF.

This clonotype was seen only a few times. The chain is built from TRBV6-6 and TRBJ1-4; TRBD1 might be the D (5 bases). The germline V gene encodes CDR1 MNHNY and CDR2 SVGAGI (reference sequence). This CDR3 is 13 amino acids long. Trimming took 7 bases from V and 7 from J, leaving 13 bases between them. Written as DNA, the CDR3 is TGTGCCAGCATCCCAGGACAAGGTGAAAAACTGTTTTTT. This gives the protein CASIPGQGEKLFF.

This clonotype was counted a few times. This sequence joins TRBV7-9 and TRBJ1-4; 8 bases match TRBD1. Trimming removed 5 bases from V and 3 bases from J; junction bases left unmatched: 8. The germline CDR1 and CDR2 sequences are SEHNR and FQNEAQ (reference sequence). This CDR3 is 16 amino acids long. Written as DNA, the CDR3 is TGTGCCAGCAGCATCCTCCAGACAGGGGCTAATGAAAAACTGTTTTTT. Its protein product is CASSILQTGANEKLFF.

This clonotype turned up a few times. V is TRBV2 and J is TRBJ1-5, with TRBD1 identical over 7 bases. Trimming removed 4 bases from V and 7 bases from J; junction bases left unmatched: 7. The CDR3 consists of 14 residues. Germline V gives CDR1 SNHLY, CDR2 FYNNEI. CDR3 in DNA: TGTGCCAGCAGTGTCGTGGCAGGGGGACAGCCCCAGCATTTT. It translates to CASSVVAGGQPQHF. Variable domain in full (rest from reference TRBV2 and TRBJ1-5): EPEVTQTPSHQVTQMGQEVILRCVPISNHLYFYWYRQILGQKVEFLVSFYNNEISEKSEIFDDQFSVERPDGSNFTLKIRSTKLEDSAMYFCASSVVAGGQPQHFGDGTRLSIL.

The chain recombines TRBV5-5 with TRBJ2-7, with D perhaps TRBD1 (5 bases). Deletions cut 0 bases from V and 4 bases from J, with 8 bases between. The CDR3 runs to 13 residues. Germline V gene lookup returns CDR1 SGHKS and CDR2 YYEKEE (reference sequence). CDR3 bases: TGTGCCAGCAGCTTGGGACAGCTATACGAGCAGTACTTC. Residues: CASSLGQLYEQYF.

This clonotype was observed a few times. The V gene is TRBV5-4, the J gene TRBJ2-3, with TRBD1 as a possible D gene (5 bases). Germline loops: CDR1 SGHNT, CDR2 YYREEE (reference sequence). This CDR3 is built from 15 residues. V lost 1 base and J lost 0, with 9 bases in between. CDR3 loop: CASSLWAGSTDTQYF. Written as DNA, the CDR3 is TGTGCCAGCAGCTTGTGGGCAGGGAGCACAGATACGCAGTATTTT.

The rearrangement joins TRBV4-3 to TRBJ2-5; the D gene is possibly TRBD2 (7 bases). The CDR3 covers 17 residues. With 0 bases removed from V and 5 bases from J, the gap between germline ends came to 19 bases. The germline V gene encodes CDR1 LGHNA and CDR2 YSLEER. Written as DNA, the CDR3 is TGCGCCAGCAGCCAAGATCCGCGGCGGGGGCCGGCGGAGACCCAGTACTTC. It yields the protein CASSQDPRRGPAETQYF.

The genes are TRBV28 and TRBJ2-7, with 11 bases matching TRBD1. V lost 5 bases, J lost 1 base, and 4 bases stayed unmatched. The CDR3 runs to 15 residues. Looked up from germline, CDR1 is MDHEN and CDR2 is SYDVKM. The CDR3 DNA follows: TGTGCCAGCAGTCCGGGACAGGGGGTTTCCTACGAGCAGTACGTC. Translated, it gives CASSPGQGVSYEQYV.

This clonotype occurred a few times. This sequence joins TRBV20-1 and TRBJ2-5; D may be TRBD2 (6 bases). CDR1 DFQATT and CDR2 SNEGSKA come from the germline V gene (reference sequence). With 3 bases removed from V and 1 base from J, the gap between germline ends came to 15 bases. CDR3 length: 15 amino acids. The CDR3 loop reads CSASSDWGLQETQYF. The CDR3 DNA follows: TGCAGTGCTAGTAGTGATTGGGGACTCCAAGAGACCCAGTACTTC.

This clonotype turned up a few times. DNA for the CDR3: TGTGCCAGCAGCTTGGGGACAGGGGTCAACTATGGCTACACCTTC. Translated: CASSLGTGVNYGYTF. J is TRBJ1-2 and V is TRBV5-4; 9 nucleotides agree with TRBD1. The CDR3 covers 15 residues. The trim removed 0 bases at V and 2 bases at J, leaving 2 bases unmatched. Germline CDR1 is SGHNT and CDR2 is YYREEE (reference sequence).

As regards this clonotype: The junction departs from the called germline gene at one end, perhaps through a read error. This chain uses TRBV9 with TRBJ1-4, with D hard to call. This CDR3 spans 15 amino acids. Germline V gives CDR1 SGDLS, CDR2 YYNGEE. The CDR3 region is CANSVAFNRNEKLFF. In DNA, the CDR3 is TGTGCCAACAGCGTAGCATTCAACCGGAATGAAAAACTGTTTTTT.

This clonotype was seen many times. The genes are TRBV27 and TRBJ2-1, with TRBD1 matching 7 bases. Germline V gene data show CDR1 as MNHEY and CDR2 as SMNVEV (reference sequence). V was pared by 3 bases and J by 7 bases, with 6 bases of the junction left unmatched. CDR3 length: 14 amino acids. The CDR3 protein is CASSFLDRVNEQFF. In DNA form, the CDR3 reads TGTGCCAGCAGTTTCCTAGACAGGGTTAATGAGCAGTTCTTC.

This clonotype has at least ten counts. This sequence joins TRBV29-1 and TRBJ2-2; 7 bases are shared with TRBD1. The CDR3 sequence is 15 residues long. Trimming took 4 bases from V and 2 from J; bases not matched to a gene: 7. Germline lookup yields CDR1 SQVTM and CDR2 ANQGSEA. CDR3 region: CSVGTDRLNTGELFF. In nucleotides, the CDR3 is TGCAGCGTTGGGACGGACAGGTTAAACACCGGGGAGCTGTTTTTT.